Reported below is one T cell receptor (beta chain). Its antigen is unknown. Germline CDR1 is WNHNN and CDR2 is SYGVQD (reference sequence). V shed 6 bases and J 0 bases; nucleotides not matched to a gene: 4. The CDR3 runs 14 residues. The data belong to a study of cytomegalovirus exposure and HLA in healthy donors. Whole-study findings and limits: Later analysis suggested links between common viral pathogens and several top significant clusters.

Primers for the PCR totalled 60 Vbeta and 13 Jbeta. Sequencing was performed with immunoSEQ multiplex PCR; in TCRdb, only in-frame clones are kept and a portion is missing. Of roughly 140,000 clones listed, roughly 79% are singletons. The source is a male donor in good health and CMV-seronegative. The sequenced sample consisted of PBMCs. The rearrangement joins TRBV10-1 to TRBJ2-7; TRBD1 agrees at 8 bases. The CDR3 DNA is TGCGCCAGCAGCCGACAGGGGCGCTCCTACGAGCAGTACTTC. It is translated as CASSRQGRSYEQYF.